Listed here are 26 T cell receptor beta chains from one sample, sequenced in a study of shared clonotypes between healthy human individuals (TCRdb year 2020). The method behind the library was the immunoSEQ multiplex PCR assay. Here the immuneACCESS table is served through TCRdb, limited to in-frame sequences with V and J called. Missing clones are a known gap in these copies; in checked studies unresolved V genes cover under half, and the rest lacks a known reason. This sample has 150,000 to 200,000 clones in its table, and about 93% of those were observed once. The ten largest clonotypes hold 0.067% of the sample. Sequencing was carried out using naive CD4+ T cells sorted from blood. The meaning of the sample's cell subset or site label: CD45RA+ positively selected. These receptors were obtained from a woman under 40 in good health.

The chain is built from TRBV19 and TRBJ2-3; perhaps D is TRBD1 or TRBD2 (5 bases each). The V end lost 4 bases, the J end lost 6 bases, and 14 bases lay between the germline ends. CDR3 size: 14 residues. Germline V CDR1 and CDR2: LNHDA, SQIVND (reference sequence). The CDR3 DNA reads TGTGCCAGTAGTAAACAGGCCGGGGTGGATACGCAGTATTTT. This sequence encodes CASSKQAGVDTQYF.

The V gene is TRBV14, the J gene TRBJ1-5; D gene ambiguous. Germline CDR1 and CDR2: SGHDN and FVKESK. Trimming cost V 0 bases and J 7 bases, with 7 bases left between them. The CDR3 has 13 residues. DNA of the CDR3: TGTGCCAGCAGCCAAGATGGCGGCCAGCCCCAGCATTTT. Translated, it gives CASSQDGGQPQHF. The whole variable domain, filled in from reference TRBV14 and TRBJ1-5, reads EAGVTQFPSHSVIEKGQTVTLRCDPISGHDNLYWYRRVMGKEIKFLLHFVKESKQDESGMPNNRFLAERTGGTYSTLKVQPAELEDSGVYFCASSQDGGQPQHFGDGTRLSIL.

The gene calls are TRBV6-5 and TRBJ2-7, with 7 bases fitting TRBD1. Germline lookup yields CDR1 MNHEY and CDR2 SVGAGI. The CDR3 is made up of 16 amino acids. The trim removed 2 bases at V and 4 bases at J, leaving 11 bases unmatched. The CDR3 region is CASSYALTGSGYEQYF. The CDR3 DNA is TGTGCCAGCAGTTACGCGCTGACAGGGTCGGGTTACGAGCAGTACTTC.

The CDR3: CASSTDMNQPQHF. The DNA of the CDR3 is TGTGCCAGCAGCACAGACATGAATCAGCCCCAGCATTTT. The chain recombines TRBV28 with TRBJ1-5, with D unclear. Germline CDR1 is MDHEN and CDR2 is SYDVKM. V was shortened by 6 bases and J by 4 bases, with 10 bases between the two germline ends. The CDR3 is made up of 13 amino acids.

The V gene is TRBV6-1, the J gene TRBJ1-2; D unclear. The germline V gene has CDR1 MNHNS and CDR2 SASEGT. The CDR3 sequence is 12 residues long. V was shortened by 1 base and J by 7 bases, with 7 bases between the two germline ends. Here the CDR3 reads CASSEGMVGYTF. The CDR3, as DNA: TGTGCCAGCAGTGAAGGGATGGTTGGCTACACCTTC.

The chain couples TRBV11-3 to TRBJ2-1; D is tentatively TRBD1 or TRBD2 (7 bases each). V was pared by 5 bases and J by 7 bases, with 15 bases between. CDR3 length: 14 residues. Per germline, CDR1 SGHNT and CDR2 YENEEA. CDR3 in DNA: TGTGCCAGCAGCGCCCCGCAGGGGGGGAATGAGCAGTTCTTC. It yields the protein CASSAPQGGNEQFF.

The rearrangement links TRBV5-1 to TRBJ2-1; TRBD1 agrees at 7 bases. The V segment lost 1 base and the J segment 1 base; nucleotides outside the gene matches: 8. The germline CDR1 and CDR2 sequences are SGHRS and YFSETQ. The CDR3 has 17 amino acids. The CDR3 is CASSLTRQGLSYNEQFF. The CDR3, as DNA: TGCGCCAGCAGCTTGACTCGACAGGGTCTGTCCTACAATGAGCAGTTCTTC.

This chain joins TRBV25-1 and TRBJ1-2, with 7 positions matching TRBD1. Germline CDR1 reads MGHDK; CDR2 reads SYGVNS. Trimming cost V 5 bases and J 8 bases; bases outside gene matches: 11. The CDR3 sequence is 14 residues long. CDR3 bases: TGTGCCAGCAGTCAAAGGACAGGAGTCCGGGGCTACACCTTC. The encoded protein is CASSQRTGVRGYTF.

The chain couples TRBV19 to TRBJ1-3, with a tentative D call TRBD1 (6 bases). The CDR3 is made up of 15 amino acids. Germline CDR1 and CDR2: LNHDA and SQIVND (reference sequence). With 2 bases removed from V and 3 bases from J, the gap between germline ends came to 11 bases. CDR3 in amino acids: CASSIQGIGGNTIYF. CDR3 in DNA: TGTGCCAGTAGTATACAGGGGATCGGTGGAAACACCATATATTTT.

This chain links TRBV2 with TRBJ1-2; a possible D gene is TRBD1 (5 bases). This CDR3 spans 14 amino acids. V was cut by 8 bases and J by 1 base, with 14 bases left in between. Germline V CDR1 and CDR2: SNHLY, FYNNEI. As DNA, the CDR3 is TGTGCCAGCGCGGACATCAATAATAACTATGGCTACACCTTC. It encodes CASADINNNYGYTF.

This clone was observed once. The rearrangement links TRBV7-9 to TRBJ2-7; TRBD2 aligns across 7 bases. CDR1 SEHNR and CDR2 FQNEAQ come from the germline V gene (reference sequence). CDR3 size: 13 residues. The J segment lost 7 bases and the V segment lost 0 bases, leaving 3 bases of the junction unmatched. As DNA, the CDR3 is TGTGCCAGCAGCTTAGCGGGAGGGGCTGAGCAGTACTTC. The encoded protein is CASSLAGGAEQYF.

V gene TRBV7-9 combines with J gene TRBJ2-7; the match to TRBD2 covers 10 bases. The CDR3 totals 16 residues. The V gene end was trimmed by 2 bases and the J gene end by 5 bases; junction bases not matched to a gene: 9. Germline CDR1 and CDR2: SEHNR and FQNEAQ (reference sequence). DNA of the CDR3: TGTGCCAGCAGCTTACATAAGCGGGAGGGCCTCAACGAGCAGTACTTC. It yields the protein CASSLHKREGLNEQYF.

V gene TRBV7-6 combines with J gene TRBJ2-6; D might be TRBD1 (5 bases). The CDR3 contains 15 residues. V lost 6 bases and J 0 bases, leaving 9 bases between the germline ends. CDR1 and CDR2 from the germline V gene are SGHVS and FNYEAQ. CDR3 sequence: CASRGPFSGANVLTF. CDR3 in DNA: TGTGCCAGCAGGGGGCCGTTCTCTGGGGCCAACGTCCTGACTTTC. The entire variable domain, with the rest obtained from reference TRBV7-6 and TRBJ2-6, is as follows: GAGVSQSPRYKVTKRGQDVALRCDPISGHVSLYWYRQALGQGPEFLTYFNYEAQQDKSGLPNDRFSAERPEGSISTLTIQRTEQRDSAMYRCASRGPFSGANVLTFGAGSRLTVL.

This clone was seen just once. The chain joins TRBV6-1 to TRBJ2-7, with 12 bases matching TRBD1. This CDR3 spans 16 amino acids. The germline gives CDR1 MNHNS, CDR2 SASEGT. V was clipped by 4 bases and J by 7 bases; unmatched bases: 11. The CDR3 DNA reads TGTGCCAGCAGTGGTTTACCGGGACAGGGGGCGCGGGAGCAGTACTTC. Translated, it gives CASSGLPGQGAREQYF.

CDR3 sequence reads: CASSVTGANNEQFF. The CDR3 nucleotides read TGTGCCAGCAGCGTAACCGGTGCGAACAATGAGCAGTTCTTC. V and J are TRBV9 and TRBJ2-1; no firm D call. Trimming stripped 1 base from V and 5 bases from J, with 10 bases between. This CDR3 contains 14 residues. Germline values: CDR1 SGDLS, CDR2 YYNGEE.

This rearrangement joins TRBV6-4 to TRBJ2-1; 11 bases are shared with TRBD2. The CDR3 is made up of 16 amino acids. The V segment lost 2 bases and the J segment 9 bases; nucleotides outside the gene matches: 9. Looked up from germline, CDR1 is MRHNA and CDR2 is SNTAGT. CDR3 amino acids: CASSDTIAGGPREQFF. The CDR3 region has the DNA TGTGCCAGCAGTGACACAATAGCGGGAGGGCCGCGTGAGCAGTTCTTC.

About this clone itself: The identical CDR3 is also encoded by other nucleotide sequences in the sample. The chain uses TRBV7-9 and TRBJ2-5; TRBD2 matches at 13 bases. This CDR3 comprises 16 residues. The germline CDR1 and CDR2 sequences are SEHNR and FQNEAQ (reference sequence). The V and J ends lost 3 bases and 0 bases, in that order; junction bases with no gene match: 1. The CDR3 bases are TGTGCCAGCAGCTTGGGACTAGCGGGGTACCAAGAGACCCAGTACTTC. Translating gives CASSLGLAGYQETQYF.

The rearrangement uses TRBV25-1 and TRBJ2-5, with 13 bases that match TRBD2. Germline lookup yields CDR1 MGHDK and CDR2 SYGVNS. The length of the CDR3 is 15 residues. V lost 6 bases and J lost 11; bases outside the gene matches: 12. The CDR3 DNA sequence: TGTGCCAGCAGGCCGGGACTAGCGGGATTAGGGGAGCAGTACTTC. As protein: CASRPGLAGLGEQYF.

The gene calls are TRBV18 and TRBJ2-4; D is unclear. Germline CDR1 and CDR2: KGHSH and LQKENI. V was pared by 2 bases and J by 8 bases, with 13 bases between. This CDR3 has 14 amino acids. CDR3 protein: CASSPDTGRDIQYF. The CDR3 bases are TGTGCCAGCTCACCAGATACGGGTAGGGACATTCAGTACTTC.

This chain's CDR3 is CASSRGVLQETQYF. The CDR3 DNA sequence: TGTGCCAGCAGCCGGGGGGTGTTGCAAGAGACCCAGTACTTC. This chain joins TRBV5-8 and TRBJ2-5; the match to TRBD2 covers 7 bases. The CDR3 has 14 amino acids. The junction had 5 bases not matched to a gene; V was cut back by 4 bases and J by 2 bases. Germline values: CDR1 SGHTS, CDR2 YDEGEE.

The CDR3, as DNA: TGTGCCAGCAGTGACTTGAACACCGGGGAGCTGTTTTTT. Translated, it gives CASSDLNTGELFF. The chain couples TRBV27 to TRBJ2-2; no clear D. The CDR3 loop spans 13 amino acids. The V and J ends lost 5 bases and 1 base respectively, with 5 bases between them. Germline CDR1 is MNHEY and CDR2 is SMNVEV (reference sequence).

This chain links TRBV6-1 with TRBJ1-1; no clear D gene. Germline CDR1 and CDR2: MNHNS and SASEGT. Trimming stripped 7 bases from V and 8 bases from J, with 17 bases between. The CDR3 length is 13 residues. CDR3 region: CASMGLMRFEAFF. CDR3 nucleotide sequence: TGTGCCAGCATGGGCCTGATGCGTTTCGAAGCTTTCTTT.

This chain uses TRBV5-1 with TRBJ1-2; 7 bases are a match to TRBD1. The germline gives CDR1 SGHRS, CDR2 YFSETQ. The CDR3 covers 15 residues. The junction had 12 bases not matched to a gene; V was cut back by 6 bases and J by 4 bases. The CDR3 is CASNIGTEPLYGYTF. DNA for the CDR3: TGCGCCAGCAATATCGGGACAGAACCTCTCTATGGCTACACCTTC.

This chain uses TRBV19 with TRBJ2-1; D is undetermined. Germline V gene lookup returns CDR1 LNHDA and CDR2 SQIVND (reference sequence). The CDR3 contains 16 residues. Trimming pared 6 bases from V and 0 bases from J, leaving 15 bases between. The CDR3 loop is CASRTLGSSSYNEQFF. The CDR3 DNA reads as TGTGCCAGTAGGACTCTGGGTTCGAGCTCCTACAATGAGCAGTTCTTC.

This clone was counted a single time. The CDR3: CASSARRATEAFF. The CDR3, as DNA: TGTGCCAGCAGCGCACGCAGGGCCACTGAAGCTTTCTTT. This chain links TRBV9 with TRBJ1-1; a possible D gene is TRBD1 (5 bases). V was trimmed by 3 bases and J by 4 bases, leaving 10 bases between them. This CDR3 has 13 residues. The V gene's germline CDR1 is SGDLS and CDR2 YYNGEE.

V and J are TRBV6-1 and TRBJ2-2; D is unresolved. Per the germline V gene, CDR1 is MNHNS and CDR2 is SASEGT. CDR3 length: 15 amino acids. V dropped 11 bases and J dropped 0 bases, with 16 bases sitting between them. The CDR3: CASLISTPNTGELFF. The CDR3 DNA follows: TGTGCCTCCCTAATTAGCACCCCGAACACCGGGGAGCTGTTTTTT.